This TCR beta chain was profiled in a study of radiotherapy plus CTLA-4 blockade in lung cancer. Broader study findings: Blood TCR clones of tumor origin expanded after radiotherapy plus ipilimumab. Early blood T cell clone changes and increased post-radiation serum interferon-beta were reportedly the strongest response predictors.

Germline-derived CDR1 and CDR2 are SEHNR and FQNEAQ (reference sequence). The CDR3 length is 13 residues. V was shortened by 5 bases and J by 7 bases, with 12 bases between the two germline ends. To note about this clone: What it recognizes is unknown.

Generated by immunoSEQ multiplex PCR, the TCRdb table keeps only in-frame clones and is missing some. Among about 46,000 clones listed, roughly 77% were seen once. People whose metastatic non-small-cell lung cancer was chemo-refractory got focal radiation along with CTLA-4 blockade by ipilimumab. The genes are TRBV7-9 and TRBJ2-4; tentative D call: TRBD1 (6 bases). Sequences were derived from peripheral blood, sampled from a patient treated with radiotherapy plus ipilimumab. This receptor was identified in a human donor with non-small cell lung cancer whose response to radiotherapy plus ipilimumab could not be evaluated. The CDR3 reads CASSIGQMNIQYF. Written as DNA, the CDR3 is TGTGCCAGCAGCATTGGACAGATGAACATTCAGTACTTC. Full variable domain (remainder filled in from reference TRBV7-9 and TRBJ2-4): DTGVSQNPRHKITKRGQNVTFRCDPISEHNRLYWYRQTLGQGPEFLTYFQNEAQLEKSRLLSDRFSAERPKGSFSTLEIQRTEQGDSAMYLCASSIGQMNIQYFGAGTRLSVL.